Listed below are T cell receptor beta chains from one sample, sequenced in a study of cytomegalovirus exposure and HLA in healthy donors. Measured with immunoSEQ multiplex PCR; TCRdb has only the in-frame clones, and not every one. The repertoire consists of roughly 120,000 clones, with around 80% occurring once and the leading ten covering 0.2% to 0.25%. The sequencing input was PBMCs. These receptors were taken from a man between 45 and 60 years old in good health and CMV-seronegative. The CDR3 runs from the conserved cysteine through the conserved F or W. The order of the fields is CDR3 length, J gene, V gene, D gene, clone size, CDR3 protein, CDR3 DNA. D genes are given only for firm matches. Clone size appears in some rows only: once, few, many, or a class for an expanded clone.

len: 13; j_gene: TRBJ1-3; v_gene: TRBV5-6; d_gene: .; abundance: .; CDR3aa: CASSLTAAGTIYF; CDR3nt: TGTGCCAGCAGCTTAACCGCGGCGGGCACCATATATTTT
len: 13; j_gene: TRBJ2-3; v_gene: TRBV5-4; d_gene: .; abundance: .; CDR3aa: CASSLQPTDTQYF; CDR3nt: TGTGCCAGCAGCTTACAGCCTACAGATACGCAGTATTTT
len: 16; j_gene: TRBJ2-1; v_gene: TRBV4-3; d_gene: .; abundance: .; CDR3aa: CASSQVNAGSYNEQFF; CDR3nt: TGCGCCAGCAGCCAAGTAAATGCGGGATCCTACAATGAGCAGTTCTTC
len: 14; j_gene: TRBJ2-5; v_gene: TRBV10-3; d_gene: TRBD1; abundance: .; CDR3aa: CATHPTGGEETQYF; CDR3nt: TGTGCCACGCACCCGACAGGGGGTGAAGAGACCCAGTACTTC
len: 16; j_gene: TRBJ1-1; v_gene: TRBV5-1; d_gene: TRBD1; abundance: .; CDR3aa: CASSPGRTGTNTEAFF; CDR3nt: TGCGCCAGCAGCCCAGGCAGGACAGGCACGAACACTGAAGCTTTCTTT
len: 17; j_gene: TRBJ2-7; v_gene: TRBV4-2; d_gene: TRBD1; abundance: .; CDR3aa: CASSQEGGQGISYEQYF; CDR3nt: TGTGCCAGCAGCCAAGAGGGAGGACAGGGTATATCCTACGAGCAGTACTTC
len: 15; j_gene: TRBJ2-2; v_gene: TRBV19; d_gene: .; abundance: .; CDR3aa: CASSRGGPNTGELFF; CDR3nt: TGTGCCAGTAGCCGAGGCGGGCCCAACACCGGGGAGCTGTTTTTT
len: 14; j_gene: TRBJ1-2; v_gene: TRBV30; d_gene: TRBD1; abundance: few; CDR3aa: CAWEGTGALSGYTF; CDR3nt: TGTGCCTGGGAGGGGACAGGAGCGTTGAGCGGCTACACCTTC
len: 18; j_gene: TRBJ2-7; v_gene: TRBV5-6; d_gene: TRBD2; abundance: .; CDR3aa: CASSLVQGLAGGSYEQYF; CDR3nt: TGTGCCAGCAGCTTGGTTCAGGGACTAGCGGGAGGCTCCTACGAGCAGTACTTC
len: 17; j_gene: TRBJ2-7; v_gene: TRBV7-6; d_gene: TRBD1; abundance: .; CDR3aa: CASSLGGGGTGTYEQYF; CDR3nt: TGTGCCAGCAGCTTAGGGGGAGGGGGGACAGGGACCTACGAGCAGTACTTC
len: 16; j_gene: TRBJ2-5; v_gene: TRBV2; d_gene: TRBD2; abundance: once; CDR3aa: CASSSGLAGVQETQYF; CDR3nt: TGTGCCAGCAGTTCCGGACTAGCGGGGGTTCAAGAGACCCAGTACTTC
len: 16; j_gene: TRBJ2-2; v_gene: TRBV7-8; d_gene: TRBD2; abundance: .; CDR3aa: CASSLSPAGGSGELFF; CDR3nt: TGTGCCAGCAGCTTATCTCCAGCGGGAGGGTCTGGGGAGCTGTTTTTT
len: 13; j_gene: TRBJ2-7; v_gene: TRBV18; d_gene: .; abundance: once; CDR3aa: CARRRTETYEQYF; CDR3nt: TGTGCCAGGCGGCGGACAGAGACCTACGAGCAGTACTTC
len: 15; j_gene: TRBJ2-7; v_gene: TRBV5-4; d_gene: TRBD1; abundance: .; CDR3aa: CASSLEGTGEYEQYF; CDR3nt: TGTGCCAGCAGCTTGGAAGGGACAGGGGAGTACGAGCAGTACTTC
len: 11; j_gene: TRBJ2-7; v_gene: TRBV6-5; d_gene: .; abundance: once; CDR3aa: CATRHFYEQYF; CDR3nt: TGTGCCACCAGACATTTCTACGAGCAGTACTTC
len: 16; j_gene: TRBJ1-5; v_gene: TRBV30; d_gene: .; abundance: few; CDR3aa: CAWSVGVQGSNQPQHF; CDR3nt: TGTGCCTGGAGTGTAGGTGTTCAGGGGAGCAATCAGCCCCAGCATTTT
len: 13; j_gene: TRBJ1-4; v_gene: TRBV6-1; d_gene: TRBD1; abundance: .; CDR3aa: CASRGTGGEKLFF; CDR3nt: TGTGCCAGCCGCGGGACAGGGGGCGAAAAACTGTTTTTT
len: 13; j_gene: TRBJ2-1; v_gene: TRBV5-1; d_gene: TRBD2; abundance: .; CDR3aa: CASKRAGVDEQFF; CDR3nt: TGCGCCAGCAAACGGGCGGGGGTGGATGAGCAGTTCTTC
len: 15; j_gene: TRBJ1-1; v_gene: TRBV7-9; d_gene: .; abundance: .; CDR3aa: CASSLTQGGRGEAFF; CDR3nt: TGTGCCAGCAGCTTAACACAGGGAGGGAGGGGTGAAGCTTTCTTT
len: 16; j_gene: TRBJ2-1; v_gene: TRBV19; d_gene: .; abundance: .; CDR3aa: CASSIRLGAGTNEQFF; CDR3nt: TGTGCCAGTAGTATTCGTTTGGGGGCAGGTACAAATGAGCAGTTCTTC
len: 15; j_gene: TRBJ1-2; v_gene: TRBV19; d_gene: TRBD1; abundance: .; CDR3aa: CASSIPGQGVDGYTF; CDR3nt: TGTGCCAGTAGTATCCCTGGACAGGGTGTGGATGGCTACACCTTC
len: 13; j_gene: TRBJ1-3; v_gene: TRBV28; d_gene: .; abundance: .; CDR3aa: CASSSGVRNTIYF; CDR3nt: TGTGCCAGCAGTTCAGGGGTCAGAAACACCATATATTTT
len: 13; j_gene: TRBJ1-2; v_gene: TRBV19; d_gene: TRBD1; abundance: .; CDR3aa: CATGQGAIYGYTF; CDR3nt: TGTGCCACAGGACAGGGGGCGATCTATGGCTACACCTTC
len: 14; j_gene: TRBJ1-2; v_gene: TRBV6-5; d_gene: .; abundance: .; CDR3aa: CASSYSTKGYGYTF; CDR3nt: TGTGCCAGCAGTTACTCGACAAAGGGGTATGGCTACACCTTC
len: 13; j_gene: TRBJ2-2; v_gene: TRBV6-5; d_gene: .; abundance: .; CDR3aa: CASAISLAGELFF; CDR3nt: TGTGCCAGTGCTATCTCATTAGCCGGGGAGCTGTTTTTT
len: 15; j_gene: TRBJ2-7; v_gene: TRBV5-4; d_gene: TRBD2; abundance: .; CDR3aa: CASSLEPSGAYEQYF; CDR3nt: TGTGCCAGCAGCTTGGAACCTAGCGGGGCCTACGAGCAGTACTTC
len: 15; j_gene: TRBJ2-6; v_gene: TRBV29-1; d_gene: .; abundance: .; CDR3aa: CSVRGPLSGANVLTF; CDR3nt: TGCAGCGTTCGAGGGCCACTATCGGGGGCCAACGTCCTGACTTTC
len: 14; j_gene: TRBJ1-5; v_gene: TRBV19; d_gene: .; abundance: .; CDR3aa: CASSIVPGNQPQHF; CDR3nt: TGTGCCAGTAGTATAGTCCCAGGCAATCAGCCCCAGCATTTT
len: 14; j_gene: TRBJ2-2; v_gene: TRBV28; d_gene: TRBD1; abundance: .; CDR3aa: CASSVTGDTGELFF; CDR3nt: TGTGCCAGCAGCGTAACAGGGGACACCGGGGAGCTGTTTTTT
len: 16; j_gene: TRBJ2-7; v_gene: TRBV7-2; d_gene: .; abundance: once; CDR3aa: CASSHPRGSLSYEQYF; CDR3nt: TGTGCCAGCAGTCATCCCCGGGGGTCCCTTAGCTACGAGCAGTACTTC
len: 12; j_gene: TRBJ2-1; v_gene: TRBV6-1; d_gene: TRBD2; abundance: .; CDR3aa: CASRLAGNEQFF; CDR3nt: TGTGCCAGCAGGCTAGCGGGTAATGAGCAGTTCTTC
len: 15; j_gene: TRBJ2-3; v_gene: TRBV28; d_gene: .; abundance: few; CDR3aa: CASSPSGEGTDTQYF; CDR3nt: TGTGCCAGCAGTCCCTCGGGGGAGGGCACAGATACGCAGTATTTT
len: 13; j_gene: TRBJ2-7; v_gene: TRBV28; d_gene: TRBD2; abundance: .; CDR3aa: CASSLGTSGSMVF; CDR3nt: TGTGCCAGCAGTTTGGGGACTAGCGGGAGCATGGTCTTC
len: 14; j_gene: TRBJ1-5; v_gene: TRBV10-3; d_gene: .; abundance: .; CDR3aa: CAISGSRDNQPQHF; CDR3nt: TGTGCCATCAGTGGATCCAGGGACAATCAGCCCCAGCATTTT
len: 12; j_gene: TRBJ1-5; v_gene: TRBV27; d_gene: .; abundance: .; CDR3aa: CASSFPDQPQHF; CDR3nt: TGTGCCAGCAGTTTCCCTGATCAGCCCCAGCATTTT
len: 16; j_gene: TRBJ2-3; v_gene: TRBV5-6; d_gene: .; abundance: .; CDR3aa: CASSLETGRRIDTQYF; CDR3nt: TGTGCCAGCAGCTTGGAGACAGGCCGTAGGATAGATACGCAGTATTTT